What follows are 20 T cell receptor beta chains derived from one specimen sequenced in a study of blood T cell repertoires in COVID-19. TCRdb's copy holds only in-frame clones and misses some; the assay was immunoSEQ multiplex PCR. The sample carries fewer than 150,000 clones, 84% recorded once. The sample consisted of peripheral blood. Source of these receptors: a human donor in a cohort sampled during active COVID-19.

This chain links TRBV7-8 with TRBJ1-5; 7 bases are shared with TRBD1. V trimming: 10 bases; J trimming: 3 bases; junction bases outside the gene matches: 3. CDR1 is SGHVS, CDR2 FQNEAQ, per germline. The CDR3 has 12 residues. The CDR3: CATGGDNQPQHF. DNA of the CDR3: TGTGCCACAGGGGGAGACAATCAGCCCCAGCATTTT. The full variable domain, with the rest looked up from reference TRBV7-8 and TRBJ1-5, is GAGVSQSPRYKVAKRGQDVALRCDPISGHVSLFWYQQALGQGPEFLTYFQNEAQLDKSGLPSDRFFAERPEGSVSTLKIQRTQQEDSAVYLCATGGDNQPQHFGDGTRLSIL.

The chain recombines TRBV19 with TRBJ2-3, with D possibly matching TRBD2 (6 bases). Germline CDR1 reads LNHDA; CDR2 reads SQIVND (reference sequence). CDR3 size: 11 residues. V was clipped by 8 bases and J by 5 bases, with 8 bases between them. In DNA, the CDR3 is TGTGCCAGTGCCGGGGGAGATACGCAGTATTTT. Amino acids: CASAGGDTQYF. The whole variable domain, remainder taken from reference TRBV19 and TRBJ2-3, is DGGITQSPKYLFRKEGQNVTLSCEQNLNHDAMYWYRQDPGQGLRLIYYSQIVNDFQKGDIAEGYSVSREKKESFPLTVTSAQKNPTAFYLCASAGGDTQYFGPGTRLTVL.

The J gene is TRBJ1-1, the V gene TRBV5-4, with 7 bases fitting TRBD1. Germline-derived CDR1 and CDR2 are SGHNT and YYREEE (reference sequence). With 4 bases clipped from V and 7 bases from J, the junction kept 10 bases outside the gene matches. The CDR3 runs 14 residues. CDR3 sequence reads: CASSQTGSGVEAFF. CDR3 in DNA: TGTGCCAGCAGCCAGACAGGGTCGGGGGTTGAAGCTTTCTTT.

This chain links TRBV5-3 with TRBJ1-1; D gene ambiguous. TRBV5-3 is recorded as an ORF, its role being uncertain. The CDR3 extends over 14 amino acids. The germline V and J ends were trimmed by 6 bases and 0 bases, with 12 bases remaining between them. The CDR3 is CARISKRLNTEAFF. CDR3 bases: TGTGCCAGAATTTCCAAGAGATTGAACACTGAAGCTTTCTTT.

This clone was recorded only once. The chain combines TRBV7-3 with TRBJ2-5; 8 positions match TRBD2. The germline V gene has CDR1 SGHTA and CDR2 FQGTGA. Unmatched junction bases numbered 7, after V lost 2 bases and J lost 2 bases. The CDR3 is 16 amino acids. CDR3 nucleotide sequence: TGTGCCAGCAGCTTACGGGGGCTAGCGGGTCAAGAGACCCAGTACTTC. Amino acid sequence: CASSLRGLAGQETQYF.

The chain links TRBV1 to TRBJ2-5; the table's TRBD2 call for D was not verified on the DNA. TRBV1 is labeled a pseudogene. CDR3 length: 19 residues. The CDR3 here is CTSSQDEGDGLYRGETQYF. As DNA, the CDR3 is TGCACCAGCAGCCAAGATGAAGGGGATGGACTATACCGGGGAGAGACCCAGTACTTC.

The gene calls are TRBV12-3 or TRBV12-4 and TRBJ2-5; D unresolved. The CDR3 is made up of 13 amino acids. V lost 6 bases to trimming and J lost 4 bases, with 12 bases between them. The CDR3, as DNA: TGTGCCAGCAGGCCACCACCGGGAGAGACCCAGTACTTC. This encodes CASRPPPGETQYF.

The V call is TRBV4-3, the J call TRBJ1-1; no firm D call. This CDR3 comprises 12 residues. Germline CDR1 and CDR2: LGHNA and YSLEER. The V end was cut by 9 bases, the J end by 2 bases, with 10 bases between. The CDR3 is CARVSNNTEAFF. In nucleotides, the CDR3 is TGCGCCAGGGTCAGTAATAACACTGAAGCTTTCTTT.

The V gene is TRBV19, the J gene TRBJ1-2; 7 nucleotides align to TRBD1. V was pared by 1 base and J by 3 bases, with 2 bases of the junction left unmatched. CDR3 length: 14 residues. The germline V gene has CDR1 LNHDA and CDR2 SQIVND (reference sequence). The CDR3 protein is CASSIGDRDYGYTF. The CDR3 DNA sequence: TGTGCCAGTAGTATAGGAGACAGGGACTATGGCTACACCTTC.

The gene calls are TRBV15 and TRBJ2-5, with a tentative D call TRBD1 (5 bases). The CDR3 spans 13 residues. Trimming shortened V by 2 bases and J by 5 bases, and 9 bases separated the two germline ends. Germline lookup yields CDR1 LNHNV and CDR2 YYDKDF (reference sequence). The CDR3 DNA reads as TGTGCCACCAGCAGACAGGGAAGGGAGACCCAGTACTTC. Its translation is CATSRQGRETQYF.

The rearrangement uses TRBV5-5 and TRBJ1-6, with 7 bases identical to TRBD1. V lost 5 bases and J lost 7; bases outside the gene matches: 9. The CDR3 is 15 residues long. The germline V gene has CDR1 SGHKS and CDR2 YYEKEE (reference sequence). The DNA for the CDR3 is TGTGCCAGCAGTCAAGCCGGGACAGAGAATTCACCCCTCCACTTT. Protein: CASSQAGTENSPLHF.

The chain joins TRBV7-2 to TRBJ2-3, with 7 positions matching TRBD2. CDR3 length: 15 amino acids. V was clipped by 2 bases and J by 5 bases; unmatched bases: 7. The V gene's germline CDR1 is SGHTA and CDR2 FQGNSA. For the CDR3, the DNA is TGTGCCAGCAGCTTATGGGGGGGAGTAGGAGATACGCAGTATTTT. This sequence encodes CASSLWGGVGDTQYF.

The chain is built from TRBV7-2 and TRBJ2-1, with TRBD2 matching 14 bases. J lost 7 bases, V lost 6 bases, and 11 bases had no gene match. The CDR3 covers 17 residues. Germline values: CDR1 SGHTA, CDR2 FQGNSA. The CDR3 bases are TGTGCCAGCAGTGCGACTAGCGGGGGGGCCTGGAGAAATGAGCAGTTCTTC. Amino acid sequence: CASSATSGGAWRNEQFF.

The CDR3, as DNA: TGCGCCAGCAGCTTGGAAGCCGGGGGAGGATCCGGGGAGCTGTTTTTT. Translation: CASSLEAGGGSGELFF. V usage is TRBV5-1 and J usage is TRBJ2-2, with D possibly TRBD2 on 6 matching bases. Germline values: CDR1 SGHRS, CDR2 YFSETQ. The CDR3 is made up of 16 amino acids. V was cut by 0 bases and J by 6 bases, with 15 bases left in between.

This rearrangement joins TRBV7-3 to TRBJ2-2; TRBD2 aligns across 9 bases. Germline CDR1 SGHTA, CDR2 FQGTGA. The V gene end was trimmed by 5 bases and the J gene end by 8 bases; junction bases not matched to a gene: 9. CDR3 size: 15 residues. CDR3 region: CASSPAGGLAGELFF. Here the CDR3 DNA reads TGTGCCAGCAGCCCCGCGGGGGGGCTCGCGGGGGAGCTGTTTTTT.

The gene calls are TRBV7-9 and TRBJ2-3; 7 positions agree with TRBD1. This CDR3 has 16 residues. Losses at the gene ends were 1 base for V and 3 bases for J; bases not matched to a gene: 7. The V gene's germline CDR1 is SEHNR and CDR2 FQNEAQ (reference sequence). CDR3 bases: TGTGCCAGCAGCTTAGTTTCAGGGGGATTGACAGATACGCAGTATTTT. Its protein product is CASSLVSGGLTDTQYF.

The rearrangement links TRBV19 to TRBJ1-5, with D perhaps matching TRBD1 (6 bases). V lost 5 bases and J lost 6, with 11 bases in between. Germline V CDR1 and CDR2: LNHDA, SQIVND (reference sequence). The CDR3 totals 13 residues. The CDR3 bases are TGTGCCAGTAGTCGACAGGTCCGTCAGCCCCAGCATTTT. It is translated as CASSRQVRQPQHF.

The J gene is TRBJ1-1, the V gene TRBV7-2, with TRBD1 as a possible D gene (5 bases). CDR1 and CDR2 (germline): SGHTA, FQGNSA. The CDR3 extends over 12 amino acids. V was shortened by 5 bases and J by 7 bases, with 11 bases between the two germline ends. The chain's CDR3 is CASSLTTVEAFF. CDR3 in DNA: TGTGCCAGCAGCCTTACGACAGTTGAAGCTTTCTTT.

The V and J genes are TRBV5-1 and TRBJ1-4; 10 bases are shared with TRBD1. The CDR3 covers 14 residues. CDR1 is SGHRS, CDR2 YFSETQ, per germline. The trim removed 4 bases at V and 8 bases at J, leaving 5 bases unmatched. CDR3 loop: CASSAGTGEEKLFF. CDR3 nucleotide sequence: TGCGCCAGCAGCGCCGGGACAGGGGAAGAAAAACTGTTTTTT.

The chain couples TRBV7-2 to TRBJ1-2; a possible D gene is TRBD1 (5 bases). V was shortened by 4 bases and J by 6 bases, with 18 bases between the two germline ends. Germline CDR1 and CDR2: SGHTA and FQGNSA. The CDR3 spans 15 residues. CDR3 protein: CASSSGRILRNGYTF. CDR3 nucleotide sequence: TGTGCCAGCAGCTCAGGGAGGATACTGCGTAATGGCTACACCTTC.